The 30 T cell receptor beta chains reported below all come from one sample, sequenced in a study of glioma-infiltrating T cells. TCR alpha and beta CDR3 regions were amplified from RNA using iRepertoire nested multiplex PCR. TCRdb analysed the multiplex PCR reads with MiXCR anew, one entry per CDR3 protein. The sample yields over 140,000 distinct CDR3 sequences, roughly two fifths seen once. Sequenced material: glioma tissue, nonneoplastic brain tissue, or PBMCs (not recorded which). The receptors were gathered from a human donor with low-grade glioma or glioblastoma, undergoing nonglioma brain surgery, or in good health (not recorded which).

The chain couples TRBV7-2 to TRBJ2-1; 7 bases agree with TRBD1. CDR1 and CDR2 (germline): SGHTA, FQGNSA. J lost 3 bases, V lost 5 bases, and 4 bases had no gene match. This CDR3 spans 14 amino acids. Written as DNA, the CDR3 is TGTGCCAGCAGCCCGACAGGGAACTACAATGAGCAGTTCTTC. Translation gives CASSPTGNYNEQFF.

The rearrangement joins TRBV2 to TRBJ1-5; TRBD1 aligns across 9 bases. CDR3 size: 16 residues. CDR1 is SNHLY and CDR2 is FYNNEI in the germline V gene. Germline trimming cut 6 bases from V and 1 base from J; bases unmatched to any gene: 7. Here the CDR3 reads CASRDSGTGSNQPQHF. The CDR3 bases are TGTGCCAGCAGAGATTCCGGGACAGGGAGCAATCAGCCCCAGCATTTT.

This clonotype was detected once. Written as DNA, the CDR3 is TGTGCCAGCAGCCAAGATTCAGGGTCCTACGAGCAGTACTTC. Its translation: CASSQDSGSYEQYF. The chain combines TRBV28 with TRBJ2-7; D possibly corresponds to TRBD1 (5 bases). The V gene's germline CDR1 is MDHEN and CDR2 SYDVKM. This CDR3 comprises 14 residues. The V end lost 6 bases, the J end lost 1 base, and 13 bases lay between the germline ends.

The chain is built from TRBV7-9 and TRBJ2-1, with TRBD2 matching over 10 bases. This CDR3 is 15 amino acids long. V lost 4 bases, J lost 4 bases, and 4 bases stayed unmatched. Germline CDR1 and CDR2: SEHNR and FQNEAQ (reference sequence). The CDR3 is CASSSGTSEYNEQFF. In DNA, the CDR3 is TGTGCCAGCAGCTCCGGGACTAGCGAATACAATGAGCAGTTCTTC.

The table lists this clonotype with a few counts. This chain connects TRBV6-1 to TRBJ2-3; D might be TRBD2 (5 bases). The ends were cut back, 4 bases at V and 8 bases at J, with 10 bases in the middle. Germline CDR1 MNHNS, CDR2 SASEGT. The CDR3 totals 12 residues. CDR3 region: CASSGTAGTQYF. CDR3 nucleotides: TGTGCCAGCAGTGGGACGGCGGGTACGCAGTATTTT.

For the CDR3, the DNA is TGCGCCAGCAGCCAGACAGGGGGCGCGAATACGCAGTATTTT. It specifies CASSQTGGANTQYF. This chain uses TRBV4-1 with TRBJ2-3; 10 bases align to TRBD1. CDR3 length: 14 residues. CDR1 is MGHRA, CDR2 YSYEKL, per germline. The V segment lost 3 bases and the J segment 7 bases; nucleotides outside the gene matches: 4.

The chain links TRBV6-1 to TRBJ2-6, with D hard to call. Germline V gives CDR1 MNHNS, CDR2 SASEGT. This CDR3 has 15 residues. Trimming cost V 7 bases and J 0 bases, with 10 bases left between them. The CDR3 region is CASINSHSGANVLTF. The CDR3 DNA sequence: TGTGCCAGCATCAACAGTCACTCTGGGGCCAACGTCCTGACTTTC.

This chain connects TRBV5-1 to TRBJ2-3; D is perhaps TRBD1 (6 bases). V lost 2 bases to trimming and J lost 6 bases, with 13 bases between them. CDR3 length equals 14 residues. CDR1 and CDR2 (germline): SGHRS, YFSETQ. The CDR3 sequence: CASSLGQIADTQYF. CDR3 bases: TGCGCCAGCAGCTTAGGACAGATCGCGGATACGCAGTATTTT.

There are a few counts of this clonotype. The chain is built from TRBV6-1 and TRBJ2-3, with D perhaps matching TRBD2 (6 bases). V lost 6 bases and J 0 bases, leaving 10 bases between the germline ends. This CDR3 spans 14 amino acids. CDR1 is MNHNS and CDR2 is SASEGT in the germline V gene. In nucleotides, the CDR3 is TGTGCCAGCAGGCGGGGAATTAGCACAGATACGCAGTATTTT. This gives the protein CASRRGISTDTQYF.

The rearrangement uses TRBV4-3 and TRBJ2-7; D is uncertain. This CDR3 is built from 13 residues. CDR1 and CDR2 from the germline V gene are LGHNA and YSLEER. The V end lost 1 base, the J end lost 5 bases, and 9 bases lay between the germline ends. The CDR3 here is CASSQGGSHEQYF. The CDR3 DNA reads TGCGCCAGCAGCCAAGGAGGCAGCCACGAGCAGTACTTC.

J is TRBJ2-1 and V is TRBV5-1, with TRBD2 matching 11 bases. Germline V lookup: CDR1 SGHRS, CDR2 YFSETQ. The CDR3 length is 16 residues. V lost 3 bases, J lost 3 bases, and 5 bases stayed unmatched. CDR3 coding DNA: TGCGCCAGCAGCTCAACTACTAGCGGGGGCTACAATGAGCAGTTCTTC. Amino acids: CASSSTTSGGYNEQFF.

A note on this clonotype: This could be a read error, since a much larger clone is one nucleotide away. The gene calls are TRBV20-1 and TRBJ2-5; D possibly corresponds to TRBD2 (5 bases). Germline CDR1 reads DFQATT; CDR2 reads SNEGSKA (reference sequence). This CDR3 is built from 12 residues. V was pared by 6 bases and J by 4 bases, with 12 bases between. DNA for the CDR3: TGCAGTGCAAACAGTGGAGGAGAGACCCAGTACTTC. Translated: CSANSGGETQYF.

Only a few counts were recorded for this clonotype. The chain employs TRBV10-3 and TRBJ2-2; the match to TRBD2 covers 7 bases. Trimming at V came to 4 bases and at J to 0 bases, leaving 5 bases not matched to a gene. The germline gives CDR1 ENHRY, CDR2 SYGVKD. The CDR3 contains 16 residues. CDR3 nucleotide sequence: TGTGCCATCAGTGTCGGGGGGACCGCGAACACCGGGGAGCTGTTTTTT. Translated: CAISVGGTANTGELFF.

J is TRBJ1-3 and V is TRBV18; D gene uncertain. Germline V CDR1 and CDR2: KGHSH, LQKENI. The V and J ends lost 2 bases and 1 base respectively, with 9 bases between them. The CDR3 extends over 15 amino acids. CDR3 nucleotides: TGTGCCAGCTCACCATGGGAGGTATCTGGAAACACCATATATTTT. Its translation is CASSPWEVSGNTIYF. Supplemented by reference TRBV18 and TRBJ1-3, the full variable domain reads NAGVMQNPRHLVRRRGQEARLRCSPMKGHSHVYWYRQLPEEGLKFMVYLQKENIIDESGMPKERFSAEFPKEGPSILRIQQVVRGDSAAYFCASSPWEVSGNTIYFGEGSWLTVV.

The gene calls are TRBV12-3 or TRBV12-4 and TRBJ2-3, with 8 bases that match TRBD1. CDR3 size: 15 residues. The junction had 4 bases not matched to a gene; V was cut back by 3 bases and J by 2 bases. The CDR3, as DNA: TGTGCCAGCAGTTTCGGACAGGGACTCACAGATACGCAGTATTTT. This sequence encodes CASSFGQGLTDTQYF.

This clonotype showed up just a few times. V and J are TRBV6-6 and TRBJ1-2; 12 bases fit TRBD1. V lost 8 bases to trimming and J lost 8 bases; unmatched junction nucleotides: 9. Germline CDR1 is MNHNY and CDR2 is SVGAGI (reference sequence). The CDR3 has 14 amino acids. The CDR3 sequence: CASGTGGQAGGYTF. CDR3 coding DNA: TGTGCCAGCGGGACAGGGGGCCAGGCGGGGGGCTACACCTTC.

V and J are TRBV20-1 and TRBJ2-4, with 8 bases aligning to TRBD2. Germline V lookup: CDR1 DFQATT, CDR2 SNEGSKA (reference sequence). With V trimmed by 2 bases and J by 6 bases, 3 bases remained unmatched. The CDR3 sequence is 13 residues long. The CDR3 reads CSARSTSGNIQYF. DNA for the CDR3: TGCAGTGCTAGATCTACTAGCGGAAACATTCAGTACTTC.

The chain recombines TRBV20-1 with TRBJ2-5, with TRBD2 matching 14 bases. Per germline, CDR1 DFQATT and CDR2 SNEGSKA (reference sequence). There are 19 residues in the CDR3. After removal of 1 base from V and 0 bases from J, the junction contained 10 bases not matched to a gene. CDR3 amino acids: CSARGLTSGGASDQETQYF. DNA for the CDR3: TGCAGTGCTAGAGGCCTGACTAGCGGGGGGGCGTCCGACCAAGAGACCCAGTACTTC.

J is TRBJ1-3 and V is TRBV6-5; D gene uncertain. The CDR3 covers 15 residues. Trimming removed 4 bases at V and 7 bases at J, with 17 bases between. Germline-derived CDR1 and CDR2 are MNHEY and SVGAGI. The CDR3 DNA sequence: TGTGCCAGCAGTTCGTCCCAGACCGTCCCGAACACCATATATTTT. It specifies CASSSSQTVPNTIYF.

This clonotype was found a few times. The rearrangement joins TRBV7-9 to TRBJ2-7; D may be TRBD1 (6 bases). Between the trimmed V and J ends, which lost 3 bases and 5 bases, there was a span of 17 bases. Germline CDR1 SEHNR, CDR2 FQNEAQ (reference sequence). The CDR3 consists of 15 residues. CDR3 in DNA: TGTGCCAGCAGCTTTTCCACTACAGGGTTCCACGAGCAGTACTTC. This sequence encodes CASSFSTTGFHEQYF.

This clonotype was observed a handful of times. The chain has TRBV6-1 and TRBJ2-7; D not certain. Germline-derived CDR1 and CDR2 are MNHNS and SASEGT. The CDR3 is 12 amino acids. V lost 5 bases, J lost 6 bases, and 11 bases lay in between. For the CDR3, the DNA is TGTGCCAGCAGTTATGGGTCCGCCGAGCAGTACTTC. Protein sequence: CASSYGSAEQYF.

This rearrangement joins TRBV28 to TRBJ2-7, with 7 nucleotides matching TRBD2. The CDR3 covers 15 residues. V lost 4 bases to trimming and J lost 0 bases; unmatched junction nucleotides: 6. Looked up from germline, CDR1 is MDHEN and CDR2 is SYDVKM. The CDR3 DNA follows: TGTGCCAGCAGTTCCGGACTAGAAAGCTCCTACGAGCAGTACTTC. Protein product: CASSSGLESSYEQYF.

V gene TRBV2 combines with J gene TRBJ1-2, with 9 bases matching TRBD1. V shed 6 bases, J shed 4 bases, and the junction held 3 bases outside the gene matches. The CDR3 extends over 13 amino acids. Germline CDR1 reads SNHLY; CDR2 reads FYNNEI. The CDR3 sequence is CASRGTGIYGYTF. The CDR3, as DNA: TGTGCCAGCAGAGGGACAGGGATCTATGGCTACACCTTC.

This clonotype showed up just a few times. The genes are TRBV20-1 and TRBJ2-5, with D maybe TRBD1 (6 bases). Trimming left V 6 bases short and J 7 bases short, with 15 bases between. The CDR3 length is 12 residues. The V gene's germline CDR1 is DFQATT and CDR2 SNEGSKA (reference sequence). Written as DNA, the CDR3 is TGCAGTGCGTCGGCACTAGGGGGGACCCAGTACTTC. Amino acids: CSASALGGTQYF.

This clonotype was observed a handful of times. The chain has TRBV20-1 and TRBJ1-1, with 9 bases that match TRBD1. This CDR3 comprises 15 residues. Germline CDR1 is DFQATT and CDR2 is SNEGSKA (reference sequence). The J segment lost 1 base and the V segment lost 6 bases, leaving 9 bases of the junction unmatched. The CDR3 DNA is TGCAGTGCGAGAAGTGGGACAGGGCCGAACACTGAAGCTTTCTTT. It specifies CSARSGTGPNTEAFF.

This clonotype was seen many times. V usage is TRBV27 and J usage is TRBJ1-5; 7 nucleotides align to TRBD1. V lost 5 bases, J lost 5 bases, and 6 bases stayed unmatched. The length of the CDR3 is 14 residues. Germline-derived CDR1 and CDR2 are MNHEY and SMNVEV (reference sequence). The CDR3 coding sequence is TGTGCCAGCAGTCCTGACAGGGTTTATCAGCCCCAGCATTTT. Protein: CASSPDRVYQPQHF.

The V and J genes are TRBV7-2 and TRBJ2-1, with 9 bases lining up with TRBD1. The junction had 6 bases not matched to a gene; V was cut back by 1 base and J by 8 bases. Per the germline V gene, CDR1 is SGHTA and CDR2 is FQGNSA. The CDR3 is made up of 15 amino acids. The CDR3 sequence: CASSLEGGQGDEQFF. The CDR3, as DNA: TGTGCCAGCAGCTTAGAGGGGGGACAGGGCGATGAGCAGTTCTTC.

V gene TRBV6-2 or TRBV6-3 combines with J gene TRBJ2-3; D is unclear. Per germline, CDR1 MNHEY and CDR2 SVGEGT. V lost 0 bases, J lost 6 bases, and 7 bases lay in between. The CDR3 is 13 residues long. CDR3 sequence: CASSYSGRDTQYF. CDR3 DNA sequence: TGTGCCAGCAGTTACTCAGGAAGGGATACGCAGTATTTT.

In this sample, this clonotype turned up a few times. The CDR3 here is CASREPGSKETQYF. DNA for the CDR3: TGTGCCAGCAGGGAACCGGGAAGTAAAGAGACCCAGTACTTC. The genes are TRBV6-2 or TRBV6-3 and TRBJ2-5, with D perhaps TRBD2 (5 bases). Germline CDR1 and CDR2: MNHEY and SVGEGT. Trimming took off 6 bases at V and 3 bases at J, with 14 bases between the two ends. CDR3 length equals 14 residues.

The J gene is TRBJ2-5, the V gene TRBV6-5; TRBD1 agrees at 9 bases. V was clipped by 4 bases and J by 4 bases; unmatched bases: 4. Germline V gene sequence: CDR1 MNHEY, CDR2 SVGAGI. This CDR3 is built from 14 residues. CDR3 sequence reads: CASSSQDRGETQYF. The CDR3 nucleotides are TGTGCCAGCAGTTCCCAGGACAGGGGAGAGACCCAGTACTTC.